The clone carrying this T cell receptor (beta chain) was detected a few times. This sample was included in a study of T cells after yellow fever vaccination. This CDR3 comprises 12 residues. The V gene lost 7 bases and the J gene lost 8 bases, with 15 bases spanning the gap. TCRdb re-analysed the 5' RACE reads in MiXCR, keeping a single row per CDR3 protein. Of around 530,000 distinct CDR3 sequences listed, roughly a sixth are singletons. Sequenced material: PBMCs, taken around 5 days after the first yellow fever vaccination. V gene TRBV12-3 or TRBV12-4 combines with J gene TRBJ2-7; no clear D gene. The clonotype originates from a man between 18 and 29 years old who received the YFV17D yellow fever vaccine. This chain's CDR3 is CASTASSLQQYF. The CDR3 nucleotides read TGTGCCAGCACCGCGTCGTCCCTGCAGCAGTACTTC.